The present TCR beta chain was sequenced within a study of preoperative IRX-2 immunotherapy in early breast cancer. The CDR3 has 13 residues. With 6 bases clipped from V and 3 bases from J, the junction kept 5 bases outside the gene matches. Looked up from germline, CDR1 is MNHGY and CDR2 is SAAAGT. The method was immunoSEQ multiplex PCR; TCRdb's version includes in-frame clones alone and lacks a portion of them. The data show approximately 26,000 clones, around 74% seen once. Treatment in this sample: preoperative locoregional IRX-2 cytokine immunotherapy. This phase Ib study tested locoregional IRX-2 cytokine immunotherapy given before surgery.

The sequence came from a human donor with breast cancer. The input for sequencing was lymph node tissue, taken after IRX-2 immunotherapy. The chain uses TRBV6-8 and TRBJ2-7; 7 bases agree with TRBD2. The CDR3 DNA reads TGTGCCAGCAGAGGAGCTAGCGGCTACGAGCAGTACTTC. Amino acids: CASRGASGYEQYF.